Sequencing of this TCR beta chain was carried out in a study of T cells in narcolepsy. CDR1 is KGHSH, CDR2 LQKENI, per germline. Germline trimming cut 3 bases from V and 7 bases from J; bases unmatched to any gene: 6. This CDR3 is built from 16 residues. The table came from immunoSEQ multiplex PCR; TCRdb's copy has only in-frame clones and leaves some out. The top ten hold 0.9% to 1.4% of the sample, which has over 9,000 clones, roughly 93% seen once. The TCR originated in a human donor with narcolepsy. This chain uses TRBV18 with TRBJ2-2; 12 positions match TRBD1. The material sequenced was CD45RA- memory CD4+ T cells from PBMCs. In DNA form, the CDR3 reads TGTGCCAGCTCACCGGGACAGGGGGCGCTTGGCGGGGAGCTGTTTTTT. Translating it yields CASSPGQGALGGELFF.